The T cell receptor beta chain described here comes from a study of CD8+CD57+ T cells in acquired aplastic anemia. Study-wide context: DNA recovered from sorted CD4+ and CD8+ cells had a mean of approximately 3 ug. Approximately 11 million reads were obtained on average for healthy donor CD4+ cells.

Genomic DNA provided the template from which TCR beta VDJ and CDR3 profiles were obtained. TCRdb independently ran MiXCR on the reads; one entry per CDR3 protein. The table shows 100,000 to 120,000 distinct CDR3 sequences, with roughly 51% occurring only once. Notes on this clonotype: Its antigen is still unknown. An end of the junction does not agree with germline; a read error may underlie this.

Study-wide results and limits: Shared by patients and controls, some 29 CD8+ CDR3s were abundant in patients. In CD8+ cells, Simpson's diversity showed no significant difference between patients and controls.

CDR3 length: 14 residues. Germline CDR1 is SGHAT and CDR2 is FQDESV (reference sequence). Sequences were obtained from sorted CD4+, CD8+, or CD8+CD57+ T cells (not recorded which) from PBMCs. The receptor was isolated from a human donor in good health, serving as a control. The chain is built from TRBV11-1 and TRBJ2-1, with TRBD1 identical over 10 bases. The CDR3 DNA sequence: TGCGCCAGCAGCGATGGACAGGGGGACAATGAGCAGTTCTTC. Amino acids: CASSDGQGDNEQFF.